The present entry profiles one T cell receptor beta chain with its context. Its antigen is undetermined. Repertoires were generated with immunoSEQ multiplex PCR, while TCRdb's copy carries only in-frame clones and drops some. The sample lists about 55,000 clones; 70% were seen once. This entry comes from a study of vaccination effects on CD4 cells after COVID-19. Study-wide results and caveats: Clonal contraction was marked in infection- and vaccine-induced clones late after vaccination.

With the ViraFEST assay, the study expanded antigen-specific CD4+ T cells using viral peptide pools, then sequenced them. Culturing for 10 days preceded CD4+ T cell isolation. Vaccinated participants had no history of SARS-CoV-2 infection and tested negative for nucleocapsid antibodies. The V end was cut by 5 bases, the J end by 0 bases, with 16 bases between. The CDR3 contains 17 residues. CDR1 and CDR2 from the germline V gene are SGHAT and FQNNGV. The sample here was CD4+ T cells from PBMCs cultured with SARS-CoV-2 spike peptides, taken before COVID-19 vaccination. The chain uses TRBV11-2 and TRBJ2-2; possible D gene TRBD2, 5 bases. The clonotype was recovered from a human donor who received a COVID-19 vaccine. The CDR3 region has the DNA TGTGCCAGCAGCCGTGATCCCTCACTAGCGAACACCGGGGAGCTGTTTTTT. Encoded protein: CASSRDPSLANTGELFF. Variable domain in full (rest from reference TRBV11-2 and TRBJ2-2): EAGVAQSPRYKIIEKRQSVAFWCNPISGHATLYWYQQILGQGPKLLIQFQNNGVVDDSQLPKDRFSAERLKGVDSTLKIQPAKLEDSAVYLCASSRDPSLANTGELFFGEGSRLTVL.